This T cell receptor beta chain was recorded in a study of blood T cell repertoires in COVID-19. About the research overall: COVID-19 samples collected from the United States, Italy and Spain covered acute and convalescent phases. Sample material is recorded as cDNA or gDNA derived from T cells, B-cell-depleted T cells, or PBMCs.

The protocol was immunoSEQ multiplex PCR, while the TCRdb copy is restricted to in-frame clones and leaves out a portion. This table has 200,000 or so clones, 88% appearing once. V was cut by 1 base and J by 4 bases, with 10 bases left in between. Germline assignment: CDR1 SEHNR and CDR2 FQNEAQ (reference sequence). The CDR3 contains 14 residues. In this sample, this clone turned up many times. This sequence was found in a woman in her 40s with acute COVID-19. The source material was PBMCs or T cells enriched from blood (not recorded which). The chain is built from TRBV7-9 and TRBJ2-5; D ambiguous. The DNA for the CDR3 is TGTGCCAGCAGCTTAGGCCCAGTAGCAGAGACCCAGTACTTC. Translation: CASSLGPVAETQYF.